The next 9 T cell receptor beta chains were all read from a single sample in a study of T cells in Graves' hyperthyroidism and ophthalmopathy. TCR beta CDR3 regions were amplified from RNA. The HTBI primer set drove a first-round RT-PCR of the TCR CDR3. TCRdb analysed the multiplex PCR reads with MiXCR anew, one entry per CDR3 protein. The data contain under 300,000 distinct CDR3 sequences, 12% to 15% of them singletons. Sequencing was carried out using blood. The receptor set was obtained from a woman aged 45-65 years with Graves' hyperthyroidism that later progressed to Graves' ophthalmopathy.

This clonotype was counted many times. This chain links TRBV9 with TRBJ2-7, with 7 bases aligning to TRBD2. CDR3 length: 14 residues. CDR1 SGDLS and CDR2 YYNGEE come from the germline V gene. Losses at the gene ends were 1 base for V and 5 bases for J; bases not matched to a gene: 6. The CDR3 DNA follows: TGTGCCAGCAGCGTAAACCCCGGGGGGAACGAGCAGTACTTC. Its protein product is CASSVNPGGNEQYF.

This clonotype appeared many times. The J gene is TRBJ2-4, the V gene TRBV5-1; no clear D. Germline V gene data show CDR1 as SGHRS and CDR2 as YFSETQ. This CDR3 spans 14 amino acids. The V end lost 3 bases, the J end lost 8 bases, and 15 bases lay between the germline ends. In nucleotides, the CDR3 is TGCGCCAGCAGCTCCCAGACACTAATAGACATTCAGTACTTC. Translating it yields CASSSQTLIDIQYF. Supplemented by reference TRBV5-1 and TRBJ2-4, the full variable domain reads KAGVTQTPRYLIKTRGQQVTLSCSPISGHRSVSWYQQTPGQGLQFLFEYFSETQRNKGNFPGRFSGRQFSNSRSEMNVSTLELGDSALYLCASSSQTLIDIQYFGAGTRLSVL.

This clonotype has at least ten counts. V is TRBV15 and J is TRBJ2-7; 7 bases align to TRBD2. Germline CDR1 LNHNV, CDR2 YYDKDF (reference sequence). The CDR3 runs to 15 residues. Trimming took 3 bases from V and 4 from J; bases not matched to a gene: 9. In DNA, the CDR3 is TGTGCCACCAGCAGTTTCGGGGCGGGAGTTTACGAGCAGTACTTC. Protein sequence: CATSSFGAGVYEQYF.

This clonotype was counted many times. The chain has TRBV30 and TRBJ2-1; the match to TRBD2 covers 14 bases. This CDR3 is built from 13 residues. Germline V gene sequence: CDR1 GTSNPN, CDR2 SVGIG (reference sequence). The V and J ends lost 8 bases and 9 bases, in that order; junction bases with no gene match: 6. The CDR3 sequence: CARQGLAGGEQFF. CDR3 sequence (DNA): TGTGCCCGCCAAGGACTAGCGGGAGGTGAGCAGTTCTTC.

This clonotype showed up many times. The chain recombines TRBV18 with TRBJ2-5; D is undetermined. The V end was cut by 6 bases, the J end by 5 bases, with 4 bases between. There are 10 residues in the CDR3. CDR1 is KGHSH, CDR2 LQKENI, per germline. The CDR3 DNA is TGTGCCAGCTCGGCGGAGACCCAGTACTTC. The encoded protein is CASSAETQYF.

This clonotype was detected many times. The genes are TRBV18 and TRBJ2-7, with a possible D match to TRBD2 (6 bases). Trimming pared 3 bases from V and 7 bases from J, leaving 19 bases between. The germline gives CDR1 KGHSH, CDR2 LQKENI. This CDR3 region has 15 residues. The CDR3 here is CASSPGDGGFSEQYF. Written as DNA, the CDR3 is TGTGCCAGCTCACCGGGGGACGGAGGGTTTAGTGAGCAGTACTTC.

In this sample, this clonotype turned up many times. This sequence joins TRBV12-3 or TRBV12-4 and TRBJ2-1; D possibly corresponds to TRBD2 (5 bases). V dropped 7 bases and J dropped 5 bases, with 12 bases sitting between them. This CDR3 is built from 13 residues. The CDR3 nucleotides are TGTGCCAGCACCTCCCCCGGGAACAATGAGCAGTTCTTC. Its protein product is CASTSPGNNEQFF.

The chain has TRBV7-9 and TRBJ1-5; no clear D gene. This CDR3 is 13 amino acids long. Germline loops: CDR1 SEHNR, CDR2 FQNEAQ (reference sequence). V was trimmed by 7 bases and J by 7 bases, leaving 14 bases between them. Here the CDR3 reads CASNLGVGQPQHF. The DNA for the CDR3 is TGTGCCAGCAACCTCGGGGTTGGGCAGCCCCAGCATTTT.

This clonotype was counted at least ten times. The genes are TRBV28 and TRBJ2-3; 10 bases fit TRBD2. Germline CDR1 is MDHEN and CDR2 is SYDVKM. This CDR3 has 18 residues. Germline trimming cut 2 bases from V and 4 bases from J; bases unmatched to any gene: 12. CDR3 amino acids: CASSLAGLATQWPDTQYF. For the CDR3, the DNA is TGTGCCAGCAGTTTAGCGGGACTAGCGACACAATGGCCAGATACGCAGTATTTT.